This TCR beta chain was obtained from a study of cytomegalovirus exposure and HLA in healthy donors. Study in general: Early release data held around 82 million unique TCRs from HLA-typed donors. Study-wide findings and caveats: Later work found most CMV-associated TCR beta chains apparently HLA-restricted. A later analysis, which compared TCR beta chains of equal frequency, found the HLA-associated ones more clonally expanded.

Notes on this clone: Its target is not known.

V lost 7 bases, J lost 0 bases, and 4 bases stayed unmatched. The CDR3 consists of 15 residues. Primers: 60 Vbeta forward and 13 Jbeta reverse. The method was immunoSEQ multiplex PCR; TCRdb's version includes in-frame clones alone and lacks a portion of them. The sample comprises 110,000 or so clones, roughly 80% of which are singletons, and roughly 5% rests with the top ten. The rearrangement joins TRBV23-1 to TRBJ2-2; 8 bases fit TRBD1. TRBV23-1 is labeled an ORF, and its function is uncertain. The receptor comes from a man over 45 in good health and CMV-seropositive. Sequencing used PBMCs. Here the CDR3 reads CASILQGANTGELFF. As DNA, the CDR3 is TGCGCCAGCATCCTACAGGGGGCGAACACCGGGGAGCTGTTTTTT.